This paragraph reports one TCR beta chain. Its antigen is not identified. The CDR3 runs 14 residues. Trimming removed 6 bases from V and 6 bases from J, with 17 bases in between. Germline CDR1 is MNHNY and CDR2 is SVGAGI (reference sequence). This sample is drawn from a study of cytomegalovirus exposure and HLA in healthy donors. For the study at large: Of the donors genotyped, a few hundred in all, about 82% fell in the Caucasian-associated ancestry cluster. The study's findings and limits: Donors belonging to an Asian-associated ancestry cluster reportedly showed fewer N-insertions in productive TCRs than the roughly 670-donor mean, according to what a later analysis found.

13 Jbeta primers and 60 Vbeta primers were used for the PCR. The repertoire was sequenced with immunoSEQ multiplex PCR; TCRdb's copy has only in-frame clones and lacks some. The data hold over 100,000 clones, with more than 8% observed a single time. This clonotype originated in a man in his forties in good health and CMV-seronegative. The sample consisted of PBMCs. The J gene is TRBJ1-2, the V gene TRBV6-6; no clear D gene. The CDR3 is CASRLAARMDGYTF. CDR3 DNA: TGTGCCAGCAGGCTCGCGGCGCGCATGGATGGCTACACCTTC.